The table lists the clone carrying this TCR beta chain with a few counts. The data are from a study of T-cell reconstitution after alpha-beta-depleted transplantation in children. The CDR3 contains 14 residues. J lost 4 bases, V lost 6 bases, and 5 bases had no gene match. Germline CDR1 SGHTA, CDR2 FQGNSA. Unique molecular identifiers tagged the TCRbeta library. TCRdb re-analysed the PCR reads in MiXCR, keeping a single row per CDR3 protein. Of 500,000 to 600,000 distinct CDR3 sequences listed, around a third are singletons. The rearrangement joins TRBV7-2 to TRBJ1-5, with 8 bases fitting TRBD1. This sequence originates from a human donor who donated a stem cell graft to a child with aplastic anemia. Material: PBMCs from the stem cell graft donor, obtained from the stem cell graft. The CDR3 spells CASRLRQGNQPQHF. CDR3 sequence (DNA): TGTGCCAGCAGACTCCGACAGGGGAATCAGCCCCAGCATTTT.